These 29 T cell receptor beta chains were sequenced from one sample in a study of post-analysis software for immune sequencing data. Study findings and constraints: When patients were compared with controls, four to six TRBV segments were more frequent, TRBV5-6, TRBV5-1 and TRBV20-1 among them.

No antigen has been assigned to these receptors. TCR beta cDNA libraries included unique molecular identifiers. TCRdb fed the PCR reads into MiXCR, producing one record per CDR3 protein. This sample has some 690,000 distinct CDR3 sequences, with 30% found just once. Input material: blood. The receptors here all came from a girl aged 5 to 17 with multiple sclerosis.

This clonotype turned up a few times. The chain joins TRBV28 to TRBJ1-4; weak D call: TRBD1 (6 bases). The CDR3 totals 11 residues. Germline V gene data show CDR1 as MDHEN and CDR2 as SYDVKM. Trimming removed 7 bases from V and 16 bases from J, with 16 bases in between. The CDR3 bases are TGTGCCAGCAAGGGTATTCGGGGGCAGTTTTTT. Its translation: CASKGIRGQFF.

This clonotype was seen only a few times. The chain has TRBV5-1 and TRBJ2-2, with 7 bases lining up with TRBD2. Germline V CDR1 and CDR2: SGHRS, YFSETQ. This CDR3 region has 15 residues. After removal of 2 bases from V and 4 bases from J, the junction contained 5 bases not matched to a gene. As DNA, the CDR3 is TGCGCCAGCAGCTTAGGAGTAGCGGGCACCGGGGAGCTGTTTTTT. Its translation: CASSLGVAGTGELFF.

This sequence joins TRBV6-2 or TRBV6-3 and TRBJ2-7; perhaps TRBD2 as D (5 bases). In germline, CDR1 is MNHEY, CDR2 SVGEGT. The CDR3 covers 12 residues. V was cut by 5 bases and J by 6 bases, with 11 bases left in between. The CDR3 protein is CASSPWRTEQYF. CDR3 coding DNA: TGTGCCAGCAGTCCCTGGAGGACCGAGCAGTACTTC.

This sequence joins TRBV28 and TRBJ1-5; D remains unclear. CDR1 is MDHEN, CDR2 SYDVKM, per germline. The germline V and J ends were trimmed by 5 bases and 4 bases, with 12 bases remaining between them. The CDR3 sequence is 14 residues long. CDR3 residues: CASSTLRANQPQHF. In DNA form, the CDR3 reads TGTGCCAGCAGTACTCTAAGGGCAAATCAGCCCCAGCATTTT.

The CDR3 region is CASSGGTGHSADTQYF. The CDR3 coding sequence is TGCGCCAGCAGCGGAGGGACAGGTCACTCCGCAGATACGCAGTATTTT. The chain recombines TRBV5-1 with TRBJ2-3; TRBD1 matches 8 bases. V lost 4 bases, J lost 4 bases, and 11 bases stayed unmatched. The germline V gene encodes CDR1 SGHRS and CDR2 YFSETQ. The CDR3 is made up of 16 amino acids.

This clonotype was seen many times. V usage is TRBV29-1 and J usage is TRBJ2-4; D remains unclear. This CDR3 is 12 amino acids long. V shed 6 bases and J shed 8 bases, with 14 bases lying between them. Germline loops: CDR1 SQVTM, CDR2 ANQGSEA. The CDR3 reads CSVARDGDIQYF. The CDR3 region has the DNA TGCAGCGTCGCAAGGGATGGGGACATTCAGTACTTC. The whole variable domain, filled in from reference TRBV29-1 and TRBJ2-4, reads SAVISQKPSRDICQRGTSLTIQCQVDSQVTMMFWYRQQPGQSLTLIATANQGSEATYESGFVIDKFPISRPNLTFSTLTVSNMSPEDSSIYLCSVARDGDIQYFGAGTRLSVL.

The chain is built from TRBV4-1 and TRBJ2-5, with 11 positions matching TRBD2. This CDR3 is 16 amino acids long. The V and J ends lost 3 bases and 5 bases, in that order; junction bases with no gene match: 8. Germline V gene data show CDR1 as MGHRA and CDR2 as YSYEKL. The CDR3 loop is CASSHAPSSGRETQYF. CDR3 DNA sequence: TGCGCCAGCAGCCATGCCCCGTCTAGCGGGAGGGAGACCCAGTACTTC.

The rearrangement uses TRBV10-3 and TRBJ2-7, with D possibly being TRBD1 (7 bases). The CDR3 covers 16 residues. V was shortened by 0 bases and J by 6 bases, with 18 bases between the two germline ends. Germline V gives CDR1 ENHRY, CDR2 SYGVKD. The CDR3 spells CAISESRGDRGCEQYF. The CDR3 DNA reads as TGTGCCATCAGTGAGTCGAGGGGGGACAGAGGCTGCGAGCAGTACTTC.

Points on this clonotype: A much bigger clone sits one base away, suggesting this may be a read error. The V gene is TRBV7-2, the J gene TRBJ2-7; 14 bases line up with TRBD2. This CDR3 is 17 amino acids long. Germline CDR1 SGHTA, CDR2 FQGNSA. Trimming cost V 5 bases and J 9 bases; bases outside gene matches: 15. The CDR3 is CASSPGTSGSAYSRQYF. The CDR3 DNA follows: TGTGCCAGCAGCCCTGGGACTAGCGGGAGTGCCTATTCGCGGCAGTACTTC.

V gene TRBV6-5 combines with J gene TRBJ2-4, with D perhaps TRBD2 (5 bases). V lost 2 bases and J lost 0, with 8 bases in between. Germline CDR1 and CDR2: MNHEY and SVGAGI. The CDR3 totals 15 residues. CDR3 coding DNA: TGTGCCAGCAGTTACGGAGGCGTAGCCAAAAACATTCAGTACTTC. This codes for CASSYGGVAKNIQYF.

Only a few counts were recorded for this clonotype. The J gene is TRBJ1-2, the V gene TRBV6-1, with 9 nucleotides matching TRBD1. The CDR3 is made up of 16 amino acids. Germline loops: CDR1 MNHNS, CDR2 SASEGT. V lost 3 bases to trimming and J lost 1 base; unmatched junction nucleotides: 6. CDR3 residues: CASSEGRDRVNYGYTF. As DNA, the CDR3 is TGTGCCAGCAGTGAGGGCCGGGACAGGGTTAACTATGGCTACACCTTC.

This clonotype was seen more than once but under ten times. The rearrangement links TRBV6-1 to TRBJ2-7; TRBD1 might be the D (5 bases). V was clipped by 4 bases and J by 2 bases, with 9 bases between them. CDR1 is MNHNS, CDR2 SASEGT, per germline. This CDR3 has 13 amino acids. CDR3: CASSGQIAYEQYF. The CDR3 DNA is TGTGCCAGCAGTGGACAGATCGCCTACGAGCAGTACTTC.

This clonotype showed up just a few times. The chain carries TRBV15 and TRBJ2-5; 10 nucleotides line up with TRBD2. The DNA end lines up better with TRBJ2-7; the J call may be wrong. Germline CDR1 is LNHNV and CDR2 is YYDKDF (reference sequence). The CDR3 is made up of 16 amino acids. The CDR3 bases are TGTGCCACCAGCAGAGGCCCTAGCGGGAGTTTTTCCGAGCAGTACTTC. This translates into CATSRGPSGSFSEQYF.

The gene calls are TRBV12-3 or TRBV12-4 and TRBJ2-3, with D possibly TRBD2 on 6 matching bases. Trimming left V 4 bases short and J 10 bases short, with 15 bases between. The CDR3 runs to 13 residues. CDR3 nucleotide sequence: TGTGCCAGCAGTTGGGGACTCCGGGATCCGCAGTATTTT. This sequence encodes CASSWGLRDPQYF.

The rearrangement uses TRBV20-1 and TRBJ1-1, with D uncertain. CDR3 length: 13 residues. Per germline, CDR1 DFQATT and CDR2 SNEGSKA (reference sequence). V lost 0 bases and J 1 base, leaving 6 bases between the germline ends. The CDR3 nucleotides are TGCAGTGCTAGAGAGGACGGGAACACTGAAGCTTTCTTT. As protein: CSAREDGNTEAFF.

This clonotype was seen a handful of times. The chain recombines TRBV9 with TRBJ2-7; weak D call: TRBD2 (7 bases). From germline, CDR1 is SGDLS and CDR2 YYNGEE. CDR3 length equals 15 residues. V lost 0 bases and J lost 2, with 12 bases in between. Here the CDR3 reads CASSVGGRGAYEQYF. The CDR3 DNA is TGTGCCAGCAGCGTAGGAGGGAGGGGGGCCTACGAGCAGTACTTC.

In this sample, this clonotype turned up a few times. This chain connects TRBV21-1 to TRBJ2-7; whether TRBD1, the table's D call, matches the DNA was not checked. TRBV21-1 is reported as a pseudogene. This CDR3 is built from 14 residues. The CDR3 here is CASGSPTRVYEQYF. The CDR3 nucleotides read TGTGCCAGCGGCTCCCCGACACGGGTCTACGAGCAGTACTTC.

This clonotype was seen a few times. The gene calls are TRBV5-1 and TRBJ2-3; D perhaps matches TRBD2 (6 bases). CDR3 length equals 15 residues. Germline V gives CDR1 SGHRS, CDR2 YFSETQ. The V end was cut by 4 bases, the J end by 8 bases, with 20 bases between. CDR3 protein: CASSKAGSVEGTQYF. The CDR3 bases are TGCGCCAGCAGCAAGGCAGGATCCGTGGAGGGTACGCAGTATTTT.

A few counts support this clonotype. The junction differs from germline at one of its ends, possibly a read error. The chain has TRBV5-5 and TRBJ2-2; 7 bases are shared with TRBD1. CDR3 length: 15 amino acids. CDR1 is SGHKS and CDR2 is YYEKEE in the germline V gene (reference sequence). Here the CDR3 DNA reads TGTGCCAGCAGCTTAACAGGGGTACCCACCGGGGAGTTGTTTTTT. As protein: CASSLTGVPTGELFF. The whole variable domain, remainder taken from reference TRBV5-5 and TRBJ2-2, is DAGVTQSPTHLIKTRGQQVTLRCSPISGHKSVSWYQQVLGQGPQFIFQYYEKEERGRGNFPDRFSARQFPNYSSELNVNALLLGDSALYLCASSLTGVPTGELFFGEGSRLTVL.

This clonotype occurred a few times. The V call is TRBV20-1, the J call TRBJ2-1, with D perhaps TRBD2 (6 bases). The CDR3 runs 14 residues. Germline values: CDR1 DFQATT, CDR2 SNEGSKA (reference sequence). With 6 bases removed from V and 0 bases from J, the gap between germline ends came to 12 bases. The CDR3 region is CSAIRGSSYNEQFF. CDR3 DNA: TGCAGTGCAATACGGGGGAGCTCCTACAATGAGCAGTTCTTC.

This clonotype was seen a few times. This rearrangement joins TRBV11-2 to TRBJ2-3, with D perhaps matching TRBD1 (6 bases). Germline-derived CDR1 and CDR2 are SGHAT and FQNNGV. The ends were cut back, 2 bases at V and 3 bases at J, with 18 bases in the middle. The CDR3 totals 17 residues. The CDR3 sequence is CASSLTRQAIPTDTQYF. CDR3 nucleotides: TGTGCCAGCAGCTTAACCCGACAGGCCATCCCTACAGATACGCAGTATTTT.

V gene TRBV6-2 or TRBV6-3 combines with J gene TRBJ1-1; no definite D call. CDR3 size: 15 residues. Germline CDR1 and CDR2: MNHEY and SVGEGT. The V end was cut by 8 bases, the J end by 3 bases, with 19 bases between. CDR3 sequence: CASGRRANHDTEAFF. The DNA for the CDR3 is TGTGCCAGCGGCCGACGGGCCAACCACGACACTGAAGCTTTCTTT.

This clonotype was seen only a few times. The chain carries TRBV29-1 and TRBJ2-7, with D unclear. The J call is uncertain, as TRBJ2-5 better fits the DNA end. Germline lookup yields CDR1 SQVTM and CDR2 ANQGSEA. The CDR3 is 12 amino acids. The CDR3 here is CSVASLGETQYF. CDR3 nucleotide sequence: TGCAGCGTGGCGTCCTTGGGGGAGACCCAGTACTTC.

A word on this clonotype: This CDR3 fails to terminate in the conserved phenylalanine or tryptophan, so it likely reflects a read error. The chain uses TRBV20-1 and TRBJ2-5; the D call may be TRBD1 or TRBD2 (5 bases each). The V end lost 3 bases, the J end lost 5 bases, and 16 bases lay between the germline ends. Germline CDR1 is DFQATT and CDR2 is SNEGSKA (reference sequence). This CDR3 comprises 14 residues. The CDR3 here is CSASPPSWGETQYC. CDR3 sequence (DNA): TGCAGTGCTAGTCCCCCGAGTTGGGGGGAGACCCAGTACTGC.

This clonotype was counted a few times. The J gene is TRBJ2-5, the V gene TRBV4-2; D call uncertain. The CDR3 contains 14 residues. The germline gives CDR1 LGHNA, CDR2 YNFKEQ. Trimming stripped 2 bases from V and 2 bases from J, with 9 bases between. The CDR3: CASSQHGFQETQYF. CDR3 nucleotide sequence: TGTGCCAGCAGCCAACATGGCTTTCAAGAGACCCAGTACTTC.

The V gene is TRBV6-4, the J gene TRBJ2-3; the match to TRBD2 covers 7 bases. V dropped 0 bases and J dropped 5; count of bases not matched to a gene: 5. The CDR3 has 15 residues. Germline V CDR1 and CDR2: MRHNA, SNTAGT. CDR3 nucleotide sequence: TGTGCCAGCAGTGACTCGGCGGGAGTTGGAGATACGCAGTATTTT. Translating it yields CASSDSAGVGDTQYF.

V usage is TRBV20-1 and J usage is TRBJ2-4; 15 bases line up with TRBD2. Germline values: CDR1 DFQATT, CDR2 SNEGSKA (reference sequence). The CDR3 runs to 18 residues. The V segment lost 5 bases and the J segment 1 base; nucleotides outside the gene matches: 9. The CDR3 DNA follows: TGCAGTGCTGATGGGACTAGCGGGAGGTTTGGGGCCAAAAACATTCAGTACTTC. Residues: CSADGTSGRFGAKNIQYF.

In regard to this clonotype: A read error may account for a junction end that differs from germline. The chain couples TRBV5-6 to TRBJ2-2; no clear D. There are 16 residues in the CDR3. CDR1 and CDR2 (germline): SGHDT, YYEEEE. The CDR3 DNA follows: TGTGCCAGCAACCTGGGTCCTGGGCGGAACTCCGGGGAGCTGTTTTTT. This translates into CASNLGPGRNSGELFF. The full variable domain, completed using reference TRBV5-6 and TRBJ2-2, is DAGVTQSPTHLIKTRGQQVTLRCSPKSGHDTVSWYQQALGQGPQFIFQYYEEEERQRGNFPDRFSGHQFPNYSSELNVNALLLGDSALYLCASNLGPGRNSGELFFGEGSRLTVL.

The chain carries TRBV20-1 and TRBJ1-6; the D is unclear. Germline V gene sequence: CDR1 DFQATT, CDR2 SNEGSKA (reference sequence). The CDR3 is 13 amino acids. Deletions cut 0 bases from V and 6 bases from J, with 6 bases between. In nucleotides, the CDR3 is TGCAGTGCTAGAGATACGGGTAATTCACCCCTCCACTTT. The encoded protein is CSARDTGNSPLHF.